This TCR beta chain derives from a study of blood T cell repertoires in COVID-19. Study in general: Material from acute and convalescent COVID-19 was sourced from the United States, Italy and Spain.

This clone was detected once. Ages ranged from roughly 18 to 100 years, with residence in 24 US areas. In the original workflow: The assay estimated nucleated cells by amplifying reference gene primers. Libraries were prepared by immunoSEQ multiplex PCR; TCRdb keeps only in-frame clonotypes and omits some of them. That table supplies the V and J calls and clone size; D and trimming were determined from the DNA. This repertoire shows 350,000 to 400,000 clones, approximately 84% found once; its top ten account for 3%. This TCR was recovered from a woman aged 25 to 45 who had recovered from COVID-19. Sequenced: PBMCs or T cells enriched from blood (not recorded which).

The chain's CDR3 is CASSTPGLAGNEQFF. The DNA for the CDR3 is TGTGCCAGCAGTACTCCAGGACTAGCTGGGAATGAGCAGTTCTTC. The chain employs TRBV28 and TRBJ2-1; 8 bases map to TRBD2. The CDR3 consists of 15 residues. V lost 5 bases, J lost 7 bases, and 10 bases stayed unmatched. Looked up from germline, CDR1 is MDHEN and CDR2 is SYDVKM.